This T cell receptor (beta chain) is drawn from a study of blood T cell repertoires in COVID-19. Study overall: Samples came from the United States, Italy and Spain, spanning acute and convalescent COVID-19. T cells, B-cell-depleted T cells, or PBMCs provided the cDNA or gDNA that served as material.

The authors' processing: The authors estimated nucleated cell counts from reference gene primer amplification. TCRdb keeps only in-frame clones here, not all; method: immunoSEQ multiplex PCR. V and J calls and clone size are those listed in that table; D and trimming were worked out from the DNA. The table shows around 130,000 clones, with less than 85% occurring only once. Per germline, CDR1 WSHSY and CDR2 SAAADI. CDR3 length equals 14 residues. In the case of this clone: The junction departs from the called germline gene at one end, perhaps through a read error.

This chain uses TRBV10-2 with TRBJ2-5, with 8 bases aligning to TRBD2. The TCR comes from a woman aged 55-69 years with acute or convalescent COVID-19. Sequencing input: peripheral blood. The CDR3 sequence is CASGTGGAQGTQYF. CDR3 nucleotides: TGCGCCAGCGGAACCGGGGGGGCCCAAGGGACCCAGTACTTC.